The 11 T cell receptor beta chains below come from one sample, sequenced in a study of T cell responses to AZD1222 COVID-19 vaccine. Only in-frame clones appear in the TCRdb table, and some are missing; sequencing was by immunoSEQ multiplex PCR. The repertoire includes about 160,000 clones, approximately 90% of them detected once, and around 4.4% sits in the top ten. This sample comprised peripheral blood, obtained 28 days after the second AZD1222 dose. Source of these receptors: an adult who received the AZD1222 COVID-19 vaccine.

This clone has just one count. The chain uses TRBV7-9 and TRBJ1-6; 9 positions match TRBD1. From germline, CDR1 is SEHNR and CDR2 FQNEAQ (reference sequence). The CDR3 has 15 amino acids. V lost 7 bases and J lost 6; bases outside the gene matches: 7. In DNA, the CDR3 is TGTGCCAGCACACCGGGACAGGGCGGTAATTCACCCCTCCACTTT. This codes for CASTPGQGGNSPLHF.

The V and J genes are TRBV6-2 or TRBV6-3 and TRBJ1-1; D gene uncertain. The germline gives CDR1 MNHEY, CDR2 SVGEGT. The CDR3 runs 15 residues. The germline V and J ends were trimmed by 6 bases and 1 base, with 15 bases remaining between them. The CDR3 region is CASSPPDAGNTEAFF. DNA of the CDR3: TGTGCCAGCAGCCCACCTGACGCAGGGAACACTGAAGCTTTCTTT.

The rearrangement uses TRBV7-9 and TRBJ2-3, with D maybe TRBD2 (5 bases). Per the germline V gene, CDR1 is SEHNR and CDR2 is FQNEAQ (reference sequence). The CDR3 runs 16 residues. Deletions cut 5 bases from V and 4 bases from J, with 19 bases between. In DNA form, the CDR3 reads TGTGCCAGCAGCGAAAGTCGGACTTTCGACGCAGATACGCAGTATTTT. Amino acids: CASSESRTFDADTQYF.

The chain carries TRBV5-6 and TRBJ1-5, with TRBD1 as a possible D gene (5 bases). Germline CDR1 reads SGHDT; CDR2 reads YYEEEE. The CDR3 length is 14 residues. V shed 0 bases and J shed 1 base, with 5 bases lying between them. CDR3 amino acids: CASSLGQSNQPQHF. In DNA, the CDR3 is TGTGCCAGCAGCTTGGGACAGAGCAATCAGCCCCAGCATTTT.

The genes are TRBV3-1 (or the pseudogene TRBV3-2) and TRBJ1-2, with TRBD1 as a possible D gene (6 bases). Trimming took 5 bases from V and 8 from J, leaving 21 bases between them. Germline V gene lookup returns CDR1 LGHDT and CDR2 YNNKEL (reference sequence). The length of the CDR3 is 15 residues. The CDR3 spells CASSTKQTGVGGYTF. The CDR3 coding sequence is TGTGCCAGCAGCACCAAACAGACAGGTGTGGGCGGCTACACCTTC.

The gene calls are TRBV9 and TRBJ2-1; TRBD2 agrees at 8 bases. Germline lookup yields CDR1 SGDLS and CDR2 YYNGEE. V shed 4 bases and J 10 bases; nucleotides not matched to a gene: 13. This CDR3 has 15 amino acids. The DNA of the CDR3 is TGTGCCAGCAGCACCACCTTCGGGGGGGCTGCCGAGCAGTTCTTC. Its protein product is CASSTTFGGAAEQFF. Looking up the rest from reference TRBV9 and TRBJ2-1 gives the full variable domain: DSGVTQTPKHLITATGQRVTLRCSPRSGDLSVYWYQQSLDQGLQFLIQYYNGEERAKGNILERFSAQQFPDLHSELNLSSLELGDSALYFCASSTTFGGAAEQFFGPGTRLTVL.

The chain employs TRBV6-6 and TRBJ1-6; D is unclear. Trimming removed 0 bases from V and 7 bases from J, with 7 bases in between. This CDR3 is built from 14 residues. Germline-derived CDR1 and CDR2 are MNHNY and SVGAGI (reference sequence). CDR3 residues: CASSYSSENSPLHF. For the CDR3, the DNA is TGTGCCAGCAGTTACTCGTCCGAGAATTCACCCCTCCACTTT.

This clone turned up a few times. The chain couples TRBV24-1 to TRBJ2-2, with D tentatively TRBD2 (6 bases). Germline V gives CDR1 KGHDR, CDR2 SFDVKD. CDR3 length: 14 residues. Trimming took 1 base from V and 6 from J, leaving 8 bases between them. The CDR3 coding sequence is TGTGCCACCAGTGATTTCGGGGGATCCGGGGAGCTGTTTTTT. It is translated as CATSDFGGSGELFF.

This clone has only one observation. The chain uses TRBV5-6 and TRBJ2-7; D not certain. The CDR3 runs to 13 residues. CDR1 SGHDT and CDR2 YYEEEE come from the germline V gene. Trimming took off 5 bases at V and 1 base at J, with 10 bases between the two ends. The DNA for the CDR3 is TGTGCCAGCAGAACCGGCACATCCTACGAGCAGTACTTC. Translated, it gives CASRTGTSYEQYF. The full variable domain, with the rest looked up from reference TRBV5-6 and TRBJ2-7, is DAGVTQSPTHLIKTRGQQVTLRCSPKSGHDTVSWYQQALGQGPQFIFQYYEEEERQRGNFPDRFSGHQFPNYSSELNVNALLLGDSALYLCASRTGTSYEQYFGPGTRLTVT.

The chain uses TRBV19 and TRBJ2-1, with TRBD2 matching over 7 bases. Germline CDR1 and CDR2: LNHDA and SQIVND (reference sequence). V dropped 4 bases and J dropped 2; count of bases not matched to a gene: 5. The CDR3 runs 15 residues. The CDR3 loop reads CASSTASGPYNEQFF. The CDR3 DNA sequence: TGTGCCAGTAGTACGGCTAGCGGCCCCTACAATGAGCAGTTCTTC.

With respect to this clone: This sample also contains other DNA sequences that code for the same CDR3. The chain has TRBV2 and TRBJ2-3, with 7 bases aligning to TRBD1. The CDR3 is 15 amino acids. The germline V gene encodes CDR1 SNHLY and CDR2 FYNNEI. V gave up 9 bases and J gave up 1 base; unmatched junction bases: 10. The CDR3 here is CASSGRTGGTDTQYF. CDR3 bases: TGTGCCAGTTCGGGACGCACAGGGGGCACAGATACGCAGTATTTT.